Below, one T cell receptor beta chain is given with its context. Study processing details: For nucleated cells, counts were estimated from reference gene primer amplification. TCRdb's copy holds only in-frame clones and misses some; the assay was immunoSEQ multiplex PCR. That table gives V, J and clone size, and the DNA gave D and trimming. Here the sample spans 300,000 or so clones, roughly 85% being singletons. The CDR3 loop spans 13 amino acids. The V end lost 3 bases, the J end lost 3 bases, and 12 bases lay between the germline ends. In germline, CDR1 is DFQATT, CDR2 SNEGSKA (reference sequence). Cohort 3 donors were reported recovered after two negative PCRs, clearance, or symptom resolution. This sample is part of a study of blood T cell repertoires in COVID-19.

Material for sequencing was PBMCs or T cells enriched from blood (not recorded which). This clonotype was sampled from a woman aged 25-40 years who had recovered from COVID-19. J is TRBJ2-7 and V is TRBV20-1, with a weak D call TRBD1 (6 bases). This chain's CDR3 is CSASRDTGYEQYF. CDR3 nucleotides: TGCAGTGCTAGTAGGGACACCGGCTACGAGCAGTACTTC.